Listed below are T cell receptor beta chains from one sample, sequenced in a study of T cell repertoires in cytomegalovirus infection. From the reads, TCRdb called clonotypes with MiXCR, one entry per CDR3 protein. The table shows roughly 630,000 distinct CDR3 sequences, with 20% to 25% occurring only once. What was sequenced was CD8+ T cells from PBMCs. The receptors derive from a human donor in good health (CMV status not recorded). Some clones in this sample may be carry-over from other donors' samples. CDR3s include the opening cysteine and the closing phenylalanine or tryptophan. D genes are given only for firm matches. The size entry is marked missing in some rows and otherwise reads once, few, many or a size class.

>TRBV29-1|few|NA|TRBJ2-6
CSVLLRPGSQSGANVLTF
TGCAGCGTCCTCCTAAGGCCAGGGAGCCAATCTGGGGCCAACGTCCTGACTTTC
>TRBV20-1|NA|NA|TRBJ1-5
CSARDSIKGKQPQHF
TGCAGTGCTAGAGATTCGATCAAGGGGAAACAGCCCCAGCATTTT
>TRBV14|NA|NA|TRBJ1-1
CASSQVSGVNTEAFF
TGTGCCAGCAGCCAAGTCTCGGGCGTTAACACTGAAGCTTTCTTT
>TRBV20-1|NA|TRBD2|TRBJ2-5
CSARTERGGETQYF
TGCAGTGCTAGAACCGAGCGGGGGGGGGAGACCCAGTACTTC
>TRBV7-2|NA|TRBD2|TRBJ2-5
CASSWGGGLQETQYF
TGTGCCAGCAGCTGGGGGGGGGGGTTACAAGAGACCCAGTACTTC
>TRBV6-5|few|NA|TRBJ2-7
CASRRGLEQYF
TGTGCCAGCAGACGTGGCCTTGAGCAGTACTTC
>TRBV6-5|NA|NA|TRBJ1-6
CASTALSHSPLHF
TGTGCCAGCACAGCCCTTAGTCATTCACCCCTCCACTTT
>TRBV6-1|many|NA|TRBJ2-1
CASSESVGMGNEQFF
TGTGCCAGCAGTGAATCGGTGGGCATGGGGAATGAGCAGTTCTTC
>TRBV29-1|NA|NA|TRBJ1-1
CSVGRGRVDVNTEAFF
TGCAGCGTTGGAAGAGGGAGGGTCGACGTGAACACTGAAGCTTTCTTT
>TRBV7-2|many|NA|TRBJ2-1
CASSLLPEAYNEQFF
TGTGCCAGCAGCTTACTCCCCGAGGCCTACAATGAGCAGTTCTTC
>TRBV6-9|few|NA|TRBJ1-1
CASSSLRTVNTEAFF
TGTGCCAGCAGTTCTCTGCGGACAGTGAACACTGAAGCTTTCTTT
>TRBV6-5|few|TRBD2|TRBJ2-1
CASSYGASGHNEQFF
TGTGCCAGCAGTTACGGGGCTAGCGGACACAATGAGCAGTTCTTC
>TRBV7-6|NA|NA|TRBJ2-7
CASSWSRQYF
TGTGCCAGCAGTTGGAGTCGGCAGTACTTC
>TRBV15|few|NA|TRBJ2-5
CATSREGAPLGTQYF
TGTGCCACCAGCAGAGAAGGGGCTCCCTTAGGGACCCAGTACTTC
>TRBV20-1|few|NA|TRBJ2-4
CSASSGYRAKNIQYF
TGCAGTGCTAGTTCGGGGTACCGAGCCAAAAACATTCAGTACTTC
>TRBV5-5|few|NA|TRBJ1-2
CASSSTEPYGYTF
TGTGCCAGCAGTTCGACAGAACCCTATGGCTACACCTTC
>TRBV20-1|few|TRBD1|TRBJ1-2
CSARDGTAEYGYTF
TGCAGTGCTAGAGATGGGACAGCGGAATATGGCTACACCTTC
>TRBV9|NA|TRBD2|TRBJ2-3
CASMGLAGGRTDTQYF
TGTGCCAGCATGGGACTAGCGGGAGGACGCACAGATACGCAGTATTTT
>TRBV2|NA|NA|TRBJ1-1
CASSDPRGTRNTEAFF
TGTGCCAGCAGCGATCCCCGCGGGACAAGGAACACTGAAGCTTTCTTT
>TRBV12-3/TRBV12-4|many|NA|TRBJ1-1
CAILPEGEAEAFF
TGTGCCATTTTACCAGAGGGGGAGGCTGAAGCTTTCTTT
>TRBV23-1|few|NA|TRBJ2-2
CASSPIVGAETGELFF
TGCGCCAGCAGCCCTATCGTGGGGGCAGAAACCGGGGAGCTGTTTTTT
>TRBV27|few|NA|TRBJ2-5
CASGFNEETQYF
TGTGCCAGCGGATTCAATGAAGAGACCCAGTACTTC
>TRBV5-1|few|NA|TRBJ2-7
CASSLLAGMNEQYF
TGCGCCAGCAGCTTGCTAGCAGGGATGAACGAGCAGTACTTC
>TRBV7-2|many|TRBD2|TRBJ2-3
CASSLDEASGGGTDTQYF
TGTGCCAGCAGCTTAGATGAGGCTAGCGGGGGGGGCACAGATACGCAGTATTTT
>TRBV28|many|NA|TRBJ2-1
CASRPPGVTNEQFF
TGTGCCAGCAGGCCTCCAGGGGTTACCAATGAGCAGTTCTTC
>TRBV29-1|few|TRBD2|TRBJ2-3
CSVDSVPGLAGGQPQYF
TGCAGCGTTGACAGCGTACCGGGACTAGCGGGGGGACAGCCCCAGTATTTT
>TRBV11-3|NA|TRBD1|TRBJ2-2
CASRDTGGANTGELFF
TGTGCCAGCAGAGATACAGGGGGCGCGAACACCGGGGAGCTGTTTTTT
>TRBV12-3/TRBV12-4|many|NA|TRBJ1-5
CASTDGGVLNQPQHF
TGTGCCAGCACCGATGGGGGGGTACTCAATCAGCCCCAGCATTTT
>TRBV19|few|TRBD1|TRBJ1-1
CASDRGRNTEAFF
TGTGCCAGCGACAGGGGAAGGAACACTGAAGCTTTCTTT
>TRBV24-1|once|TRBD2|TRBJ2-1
CATNDPRGSYNEQFF
TGTGCCACCAATGACCCGCGGGGGAGTTACAATGAGCAGTTCTTC
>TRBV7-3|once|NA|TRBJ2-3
CASSHARGAVTDTQYF
TGTGCCAGCAGCCACGCCCGGGGGGCGGTCACAGATACGCAGTATTTT
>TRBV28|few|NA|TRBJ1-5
CASSLLENYSNQPQHF
TGTGCCAGCAGTTTATTAGAGAACTATAGCAATCAGCCCCAGCATTTT
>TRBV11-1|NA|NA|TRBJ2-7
CVSSFDGYEQYF
TGTGTCAGCAGCTTTGACGGCTACGAGCAGTACTTC
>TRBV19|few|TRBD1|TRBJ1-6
CASSIGTGSPLHF
TGTGCCAGTAGTATTGGGACAGGGTCACCCCTCCACTTT
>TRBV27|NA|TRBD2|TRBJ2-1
CASSFGLAGGRWLNEQFF
TGTGCCAGCAGTTTTGGGCTAGCGGGGGGGCGATGGCTGAATGAGCAGTTCTTC
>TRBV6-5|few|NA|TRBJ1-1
CASSPGGIPEAFF
TGTGCCAGCAGTCCCGGGGGGATACCTGAAGCTTTCTTT
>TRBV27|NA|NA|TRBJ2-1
CANSLNVGRVRDEQFF
TGTGCCAACAGTTTAAACGTTGGCAGGGTGAGGGATGAGCAGTTCTTC
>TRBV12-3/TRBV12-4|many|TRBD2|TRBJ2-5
CASSPGGTQETQYF
TGTGCCAGCAGTCCCGGGGGGACCCAAGAGACCCAGTACTTC
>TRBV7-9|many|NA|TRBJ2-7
CASSQDFPEQYF
TGTGCCAGCAGTCAGGACTTCCCCGAGCAGTACTTC
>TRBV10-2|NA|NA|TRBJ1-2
CASSDRRDLNYGYTF
TGCGCCAGCAGTGATAGACGGGACCTTAACTATGGCTACACCTTC
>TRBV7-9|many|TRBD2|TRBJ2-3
CASSSGLANTDTQYF
TGTGCCAGCAGTTCAGGACTAGCCAACACAGATACGCAGTATTTT
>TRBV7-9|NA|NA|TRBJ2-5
CASSLVGGGTQETQYF
TGTGCCAGCAGCTTAGTTGGCGGGGGCACCCAAGAGACCCAGTACTTC
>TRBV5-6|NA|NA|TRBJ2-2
CASSLEGRAVTGELFF
TGTGCCAGCAGCTTGGAAGGCAGGGCAGTCACCGGGGAGCTGTTTTTT
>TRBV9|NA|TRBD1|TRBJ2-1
CASSPNSAGGNEQFF
TGTGCCAGCAGCCCAAATTCGGCAGGGGGTAATGAGCAGTTCTTC
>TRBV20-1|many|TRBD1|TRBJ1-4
CSARYRGGVELFF
TGCAGTGCTCGCTACAGGGGGGGGGTGGAACTGTTTTTT
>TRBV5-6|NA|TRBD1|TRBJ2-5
CASSLEGAWAAISVTQYF
TGTGCCAGCAGCTTGGAGGGGGCGTGGGCAGCAATTTCGGTGACCCAGTACTTC
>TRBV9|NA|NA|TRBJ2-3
CASSQQRTDTQYF
TGTGCCAGCAGTCAGCAACGCACAGATACGCAGTATTTT
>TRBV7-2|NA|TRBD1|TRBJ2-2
CASSSAGQGRGGELFF
TGTGCCAGCAGCTCGGCTGGACAGGGACGCGGCGGGGAGCTGTTTTTT
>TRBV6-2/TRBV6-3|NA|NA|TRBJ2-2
CASTYPRGAATGELFF
TGTGCCAGCACTTACCCCCGGGGGGCCGCCACCGGGGAGCTGTTTTTT
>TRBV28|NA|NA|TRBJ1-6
CASTSPGSGSPLHF
TGTGCCAGCACCTCGCCTGGTTCGGGTTCACCCCTCCACTTT
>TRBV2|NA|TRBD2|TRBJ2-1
CASTSGRSSYNEQFF
TGTGCCTCTACTAGCGGCCGGAGCTCCTACAATGAGCAGTTCTTC
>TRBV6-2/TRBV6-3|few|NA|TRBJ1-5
CASSRDGLGGQPQHF
TGTGCCAGCAGCCGGGATGGTCTCGGGGGTCAGCCCCAGCATTTT
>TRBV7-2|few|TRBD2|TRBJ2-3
CASSSHLAGVRDTQYF
TGTGCCAGCAGCTCCCATCTAGCGGGGGTCCGGGATACGCAGTATTTT